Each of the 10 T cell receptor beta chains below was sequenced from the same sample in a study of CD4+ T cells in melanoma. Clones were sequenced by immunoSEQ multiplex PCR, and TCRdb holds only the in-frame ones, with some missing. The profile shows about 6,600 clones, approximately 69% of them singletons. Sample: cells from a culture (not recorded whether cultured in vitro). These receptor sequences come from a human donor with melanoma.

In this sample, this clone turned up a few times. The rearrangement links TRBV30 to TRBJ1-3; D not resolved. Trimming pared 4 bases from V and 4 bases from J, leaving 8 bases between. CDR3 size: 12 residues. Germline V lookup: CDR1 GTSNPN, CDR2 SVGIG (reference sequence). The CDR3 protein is CAWKGRGNTIYF. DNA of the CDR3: TGTGCCTGGAAAGGCCGGGGAAACACCATATATTTT.

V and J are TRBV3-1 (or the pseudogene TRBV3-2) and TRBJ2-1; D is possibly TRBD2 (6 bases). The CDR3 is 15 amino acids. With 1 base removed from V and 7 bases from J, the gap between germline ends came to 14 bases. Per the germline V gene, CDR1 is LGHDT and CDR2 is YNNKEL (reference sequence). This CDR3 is CASSQGSGPRNEQFF. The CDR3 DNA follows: TGTGCCAGCAGCCAAGGTAGCGGACCTCGGAATGAGCAGTTCTTC.

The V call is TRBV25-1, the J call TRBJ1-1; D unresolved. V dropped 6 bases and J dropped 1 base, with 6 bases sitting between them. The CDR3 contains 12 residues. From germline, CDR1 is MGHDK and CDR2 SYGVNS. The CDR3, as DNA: TGTGCCAGCAGCCAGACGAACACTGAAGCTTTCTTT. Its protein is CASSQTNTEAFF. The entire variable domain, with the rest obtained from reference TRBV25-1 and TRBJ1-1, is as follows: EADIYQTPRYLVIGTGKKITLECSQTMGHDKMYWYQQDPGMELHLIHYSYGVNSTEKGDLSSESTVSRIRTEHFPLTLESARPSHTSQYLCASSQTNTEAFFGQGTRLTVV.

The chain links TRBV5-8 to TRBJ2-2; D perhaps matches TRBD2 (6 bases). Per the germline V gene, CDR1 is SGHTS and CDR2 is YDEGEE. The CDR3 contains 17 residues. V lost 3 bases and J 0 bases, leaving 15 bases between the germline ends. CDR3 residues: CASSWPAGSANTGELFF. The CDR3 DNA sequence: TGTGCCAGCAGCTGGCCGGCGGGGTCTGCGAACACCGGGGAGCTGTTTTTT.

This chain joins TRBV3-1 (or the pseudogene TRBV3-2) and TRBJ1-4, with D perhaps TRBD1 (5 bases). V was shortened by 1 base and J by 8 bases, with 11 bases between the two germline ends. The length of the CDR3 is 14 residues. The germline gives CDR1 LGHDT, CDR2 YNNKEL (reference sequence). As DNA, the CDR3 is TGTGCCAGCAGCCAAGCGGGCAGGGCGGAAAAACTGTTTTTT. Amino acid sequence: CASSQAGRAEKLFF.

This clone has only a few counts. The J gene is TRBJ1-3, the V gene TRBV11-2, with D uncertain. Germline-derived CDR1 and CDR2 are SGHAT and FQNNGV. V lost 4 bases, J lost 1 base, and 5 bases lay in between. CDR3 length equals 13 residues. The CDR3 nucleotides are TGTGCCAGCAGCTCTTCTTCTGGAAACACCATATATTTT. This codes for CASSSSSGNTIYF.

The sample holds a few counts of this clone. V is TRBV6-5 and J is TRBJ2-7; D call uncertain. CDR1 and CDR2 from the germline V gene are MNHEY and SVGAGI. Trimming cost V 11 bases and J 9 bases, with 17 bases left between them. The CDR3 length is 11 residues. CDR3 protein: CAGNCRLGQYF. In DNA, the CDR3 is TGTGCCGGGAATTGCCGATTGGGGCAGTACTTC.

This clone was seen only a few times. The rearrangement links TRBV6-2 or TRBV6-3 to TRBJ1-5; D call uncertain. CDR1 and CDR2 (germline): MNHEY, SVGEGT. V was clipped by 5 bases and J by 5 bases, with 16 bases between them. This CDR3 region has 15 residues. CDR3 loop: CASSDWIPDHQPQHF. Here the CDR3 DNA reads TGTGCCAGCAGTGATTGGATCCCCGACCATCAGCCCCAGCATTTT.

CDR3 protein: CASSLTGAVHEQYF. The CDR3 DNA follows: TGTGCCAGCAGCTTAACAGGGGCTGTCCACGAGCAGTACTTC. This chain links TRBV7-9 with TRBJ2-7; 7 bases line up with TRBD1. The V gene's germline CDR1 is SEHNR and CDR2 FQNEAQ (reference sequence). The CDR3 consists of 14 residues. Losses at the gene ends were 2 bases for V and 5 bases for J; bases not matched to a gene: 6.

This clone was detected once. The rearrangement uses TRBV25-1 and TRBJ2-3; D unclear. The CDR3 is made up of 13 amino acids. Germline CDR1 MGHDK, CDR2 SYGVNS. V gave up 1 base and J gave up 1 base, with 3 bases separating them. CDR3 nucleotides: TGTGCCAGCAGTGAATTGGGCACAGATACGCAGTATTTT. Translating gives CASSELGTDTQYF.